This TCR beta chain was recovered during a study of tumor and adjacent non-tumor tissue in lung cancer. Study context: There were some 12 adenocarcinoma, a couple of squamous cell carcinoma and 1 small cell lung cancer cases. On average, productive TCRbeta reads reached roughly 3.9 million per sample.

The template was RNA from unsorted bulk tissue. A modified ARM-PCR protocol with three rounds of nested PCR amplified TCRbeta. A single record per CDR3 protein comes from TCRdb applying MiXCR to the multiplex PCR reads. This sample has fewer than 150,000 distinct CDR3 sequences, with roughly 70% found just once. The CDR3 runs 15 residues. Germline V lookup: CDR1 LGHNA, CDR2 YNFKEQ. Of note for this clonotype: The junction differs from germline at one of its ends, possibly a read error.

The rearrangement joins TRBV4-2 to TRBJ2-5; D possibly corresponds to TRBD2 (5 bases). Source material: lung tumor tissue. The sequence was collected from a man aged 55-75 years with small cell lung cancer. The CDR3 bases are TGTGCCAGCAGCCAACGGACGGGGAGTGGAGAGACCCAGTGCTTC. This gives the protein CASSQRTGSGETQCF.